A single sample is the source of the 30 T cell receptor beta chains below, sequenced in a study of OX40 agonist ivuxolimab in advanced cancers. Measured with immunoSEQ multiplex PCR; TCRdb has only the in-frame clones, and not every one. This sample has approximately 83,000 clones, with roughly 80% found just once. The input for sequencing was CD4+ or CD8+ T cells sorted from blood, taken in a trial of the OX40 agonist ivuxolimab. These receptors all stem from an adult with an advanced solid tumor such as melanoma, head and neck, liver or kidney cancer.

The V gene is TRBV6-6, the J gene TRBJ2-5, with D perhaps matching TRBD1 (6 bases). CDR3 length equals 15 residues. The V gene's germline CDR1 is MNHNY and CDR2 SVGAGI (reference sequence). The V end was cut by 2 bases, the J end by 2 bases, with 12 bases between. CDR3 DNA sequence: TGTGCCAGCAGTTACGGGCAGGGGTATCAAGAGACCCAGTACTTC. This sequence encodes CASSYGQGYQETQYF.

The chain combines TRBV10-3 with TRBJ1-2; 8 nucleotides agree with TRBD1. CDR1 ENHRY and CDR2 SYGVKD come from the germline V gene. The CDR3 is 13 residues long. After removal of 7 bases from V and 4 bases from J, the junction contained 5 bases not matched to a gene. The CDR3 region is CAITEDRVYGYTF. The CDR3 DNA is TGTGCCATCACCGAGGACAGGGTCTATGGCTACACCTTC.

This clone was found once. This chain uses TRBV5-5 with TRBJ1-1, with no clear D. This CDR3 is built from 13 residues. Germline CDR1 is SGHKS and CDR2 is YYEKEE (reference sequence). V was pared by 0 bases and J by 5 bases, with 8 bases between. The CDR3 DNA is TGTGCCAGCAGCTTGGCCGATTTAACTGAAGCTTTCTTT. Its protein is CASSLADLTEAFF.

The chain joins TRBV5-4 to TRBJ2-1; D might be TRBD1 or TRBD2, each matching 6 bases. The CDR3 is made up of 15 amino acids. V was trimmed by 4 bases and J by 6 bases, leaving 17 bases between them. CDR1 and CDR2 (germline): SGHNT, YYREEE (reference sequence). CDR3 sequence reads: CASSLGGQGGNEQFF. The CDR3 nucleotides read TGTGCCAGCAGCCTTGGGGGGCAGGGTGGCAATGAGCAGTTCTTC.

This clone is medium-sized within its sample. CDR3 in amino acids: CASRTGGRGYTF. The DNA of the CDR3 is TGTGCCAGTCGTACAGGGGGCAGGGGCTACACCTTC. This sequence joins TRBV27 and TRBJ1-2; 9 bases fit TRBD1. CDR1 is MNHEY, CDR2 SMNVEV, per germline (reference sequence). With 9 bases clipped from V and 8 bases from J, the junction kept 7 bases outside the gene matches. CDR3 length: 12 residues.

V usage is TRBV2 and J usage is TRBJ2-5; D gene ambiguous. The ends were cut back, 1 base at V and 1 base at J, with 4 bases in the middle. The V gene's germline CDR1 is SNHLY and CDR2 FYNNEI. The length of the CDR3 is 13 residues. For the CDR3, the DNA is TGTGCCAGCAGTGAAGTACCCCAAGAGACCCAGTACTTC. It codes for CASSEVPQETQYF.

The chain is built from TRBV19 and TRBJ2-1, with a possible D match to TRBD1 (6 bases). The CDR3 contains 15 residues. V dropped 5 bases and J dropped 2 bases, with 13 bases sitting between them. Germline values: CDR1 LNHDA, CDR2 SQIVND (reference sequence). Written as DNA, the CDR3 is TGTGCCAGTAGTTGGGACACAACCGCCTACAATGAGCAGTTCTTC. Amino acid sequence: CASSWDTTAYNEQFF.

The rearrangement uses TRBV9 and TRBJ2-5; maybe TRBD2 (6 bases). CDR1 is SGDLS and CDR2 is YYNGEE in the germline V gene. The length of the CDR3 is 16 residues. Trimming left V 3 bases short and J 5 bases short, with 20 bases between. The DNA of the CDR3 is TGTGCCAGCAGCGCGGGGCTCGTGGGCGGGGACGAGACCCAGTACTTC. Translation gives CASSAGLVGGDETQYF.

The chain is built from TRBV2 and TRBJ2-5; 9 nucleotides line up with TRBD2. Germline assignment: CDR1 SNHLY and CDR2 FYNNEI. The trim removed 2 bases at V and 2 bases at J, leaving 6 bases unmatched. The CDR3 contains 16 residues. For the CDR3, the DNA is TGTGCCAGCAGTGAAACTCAGACTAGCGGACAAGAGACCCAGTACTTC. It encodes CASSETQTSGQETQYF.

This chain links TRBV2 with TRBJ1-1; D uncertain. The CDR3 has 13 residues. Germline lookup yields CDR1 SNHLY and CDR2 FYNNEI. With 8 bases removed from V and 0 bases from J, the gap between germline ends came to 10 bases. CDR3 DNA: TGTGCCAGCGGGCCAGTCATGAACACTGAAGCTTTCTTT. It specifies CASGPVMNTEAFF.

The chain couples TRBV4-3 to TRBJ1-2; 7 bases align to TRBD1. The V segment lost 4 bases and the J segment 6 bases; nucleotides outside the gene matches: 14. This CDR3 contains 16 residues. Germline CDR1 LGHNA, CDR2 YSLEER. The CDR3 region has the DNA TGCGCCAGCAGCCCTGGACAGGTTCTATGGACTAATGGCTACACCTTC. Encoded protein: CASSPGQVLWTNGYTF.

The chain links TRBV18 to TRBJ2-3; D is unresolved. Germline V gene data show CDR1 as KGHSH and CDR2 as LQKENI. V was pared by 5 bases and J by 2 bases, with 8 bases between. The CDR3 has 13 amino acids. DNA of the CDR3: TGTGCCAGCTCAACTTCCCTCACAGATACGCAGTATTTT. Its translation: CASSTSLTDTQYF.

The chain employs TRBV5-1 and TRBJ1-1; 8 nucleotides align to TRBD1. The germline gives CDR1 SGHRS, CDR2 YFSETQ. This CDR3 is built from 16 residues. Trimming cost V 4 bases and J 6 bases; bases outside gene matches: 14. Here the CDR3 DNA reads TGCGCCAGCAGCCCCTTCGTGGGGACAGGTCACCCTGAAGCTTTCTTT. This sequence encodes CASSPFVGTGHPEAFF.

For the CDR3, the DNA is TGTGCCAGCTCACCGCCGCTGGCTTTGAGCGGAAGCTCTAGCACAGATACGCAGTATTTT. Encoded protein: CASSPPLALSGSSSTDTQYF. The V and J genes are TRBV18 and TRBJ2-3, with D tentatively TRBD2 (5 bases). Germline values: CDR1 KGHSH, CDR2 LQKENI. The CDR3 covers 20 residues. V was clipped by 3 bases and J by 0 bases, with 25 bases between them.

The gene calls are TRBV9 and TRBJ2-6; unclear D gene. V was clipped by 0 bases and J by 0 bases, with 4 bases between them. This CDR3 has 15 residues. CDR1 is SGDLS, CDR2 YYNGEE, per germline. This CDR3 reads CASSVGLSGANVLTF. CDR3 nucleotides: TGTGCCAGCAGCGTAGGGCTCTCTGGGGCCAACGTCCTGACTTTC.

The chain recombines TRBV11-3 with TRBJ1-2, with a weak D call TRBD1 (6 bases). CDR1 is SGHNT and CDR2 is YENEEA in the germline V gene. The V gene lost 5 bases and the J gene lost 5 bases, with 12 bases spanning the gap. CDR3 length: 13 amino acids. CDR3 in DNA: TGTGCCAGCAGCCCCGCAGGGGAATATGGCTACACCTTC. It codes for CASSPAGEYGYTF.

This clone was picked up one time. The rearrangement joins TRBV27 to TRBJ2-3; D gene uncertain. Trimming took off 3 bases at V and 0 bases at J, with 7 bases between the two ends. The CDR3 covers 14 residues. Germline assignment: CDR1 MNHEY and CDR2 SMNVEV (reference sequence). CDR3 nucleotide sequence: TGTGCCAGCAGTTTTATCCGGAGCACAGATACGCAGTATTTT. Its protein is CASSFIRSTDTQYF.

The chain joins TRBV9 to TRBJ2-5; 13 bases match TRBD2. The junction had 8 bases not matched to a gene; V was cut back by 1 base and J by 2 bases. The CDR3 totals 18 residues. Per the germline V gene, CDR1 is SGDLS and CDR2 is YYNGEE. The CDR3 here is CASSVPLGLAGEQETQYF. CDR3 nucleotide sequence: TGTGCCAGCAGCGTACCCCTCGGACTAGCGGGGGAGCAAGAGACCCAGTACTTC.

This CDR3 is CASSPRTAATNEKLFF. The CDR3 region has the DNA TGTGCCAGCAGCCCCCGGACAGCTGCAACTAATGAAAAACTGTTTTTT. The rearrangement joins TRBV9 to TRBJ1-4, with D maybe TRBD1 (6 bases). Per the germline V gene, CDR1 is SGDLS and CDR2 is YYNGEE. Between the trimmed V and J ends, which lost 4 bases and 0 bases, there was a span of 13 bases. The CDR3 runs 16 residues.

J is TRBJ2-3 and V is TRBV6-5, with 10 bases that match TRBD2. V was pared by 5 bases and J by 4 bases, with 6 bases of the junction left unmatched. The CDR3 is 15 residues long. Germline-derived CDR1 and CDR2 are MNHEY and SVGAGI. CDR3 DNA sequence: TGTGCCAGCAGTGTAGAGCGGGGGGGCCCAGATACGCAGTATTTT. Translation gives CASSVERGGPDTQYF.

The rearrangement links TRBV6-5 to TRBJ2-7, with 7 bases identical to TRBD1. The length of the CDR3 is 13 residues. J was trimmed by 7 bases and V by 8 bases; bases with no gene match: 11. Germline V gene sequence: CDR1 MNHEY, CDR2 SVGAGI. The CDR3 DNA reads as TGTGCCAGCTCGGAACAGGGGAACGGAGAGCAGTACTTC. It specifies CASSEQGNGEQYF.

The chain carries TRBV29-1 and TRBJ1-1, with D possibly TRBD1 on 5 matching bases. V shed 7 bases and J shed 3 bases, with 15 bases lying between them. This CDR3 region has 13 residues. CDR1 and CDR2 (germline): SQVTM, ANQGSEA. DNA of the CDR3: TGCAGCGATTACCTGGGACCACACACTGAAGCTTTCTTT. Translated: CSDYLGPHTEAFF.

CDR3 region: CASSASGGAIEQFF. As DNA, the CDR3 is TGTGCCAGCAGCGCTAGCGGGGGGGCCATTGAGCAGTTCTTC. V and J are TRBV5-4 and TRBJ2-1, with 12 bases that match TRBD2. Germline-derived CDR1 and CDR2 are SGHNT and YYREEE (reference sequence). The J segment lost 9 bases and the V segment lost 4 bases, leaving 5 bases of the junction unmatched. The CDR3 is 14 residues long.

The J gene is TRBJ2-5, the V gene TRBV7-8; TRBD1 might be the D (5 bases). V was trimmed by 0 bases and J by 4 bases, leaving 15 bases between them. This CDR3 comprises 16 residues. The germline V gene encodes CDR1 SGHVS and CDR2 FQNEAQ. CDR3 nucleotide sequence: TGTGCCAGCAGCTTAGCAGGGGCCTCCAAAATAGAGACCCAGTACTTC. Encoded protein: CASSLAGASKIETQYF.

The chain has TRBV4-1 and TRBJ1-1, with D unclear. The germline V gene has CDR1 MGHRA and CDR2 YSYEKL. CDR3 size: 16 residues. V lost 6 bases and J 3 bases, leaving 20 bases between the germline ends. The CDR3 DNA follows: TGCGCCAGCAGTTCAGTGGGCAGGAAGACCTACACTGAAGCTTTCTTT. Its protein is CASSSVGRKTYTEAFF.

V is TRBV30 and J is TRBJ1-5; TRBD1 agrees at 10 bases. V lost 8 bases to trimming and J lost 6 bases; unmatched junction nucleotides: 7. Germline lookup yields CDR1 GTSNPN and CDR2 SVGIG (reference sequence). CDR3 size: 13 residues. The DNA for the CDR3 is TGTGCCGGCGACAGGGGGCAGGGTCAGCCCCAGCATTTT. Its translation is CAGDRGQGQPQHF.

The CDR3 region is CSAKQGGSGNTIYF. In nucleotides, the CDR3 is TGCAGCGCGAAACAGGGGGGCTCTGGAAACACCATATATTTT. The V and J genes are TRBV29-1 and TRBJ1-3; 8 bases align to TRBD1. The germline CDR1 and CDR2 sequences are SQVTM and ANQGSEA. The CDR3 spans 14 residues. V trimming: 7 bases; J trimming: 0 bases; junction bases outside the gene matches: 5.

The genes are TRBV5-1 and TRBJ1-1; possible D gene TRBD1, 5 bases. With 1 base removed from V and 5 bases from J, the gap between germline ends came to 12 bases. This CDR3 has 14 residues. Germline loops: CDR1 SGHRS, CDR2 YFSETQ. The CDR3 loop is CASSLSGGGTEAFF. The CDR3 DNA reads TGCGCCAGCAGCTTGTCCGGGGGAGGAACTGAAGCTTTCTTT.

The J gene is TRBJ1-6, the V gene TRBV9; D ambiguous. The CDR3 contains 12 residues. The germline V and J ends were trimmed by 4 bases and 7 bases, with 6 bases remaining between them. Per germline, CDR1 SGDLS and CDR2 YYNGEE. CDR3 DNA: TGTGCCAGCAGCCAGAGGAATTCACCCCTCCACTTT. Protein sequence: CASSQRNSPLHF.

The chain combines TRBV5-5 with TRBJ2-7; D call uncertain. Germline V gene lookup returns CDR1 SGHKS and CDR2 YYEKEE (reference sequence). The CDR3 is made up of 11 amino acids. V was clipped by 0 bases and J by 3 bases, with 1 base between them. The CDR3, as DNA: TGTGCCAGCAGCTTGGTCTACGAGCAGTACTTC. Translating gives CASSLVYEQYF.